This TCR beta chain is drawn from a study of post-analysis software for immune sequencing data. V trimming: 3 bases; J trimming: 1 base; junction bases outside the gene matches: 5. This CDR3 spans 16 amino acids. Study-wide results and caveats: Multiple sclerosis patients had significantly lower normalized Chao1 diversity than controls. Higher frequency in patients than in controls was seen for roughly five TRBV segments, with TRBV5-6, TRBV5-1 and TRBV20-1 among them. Samples from a shared batch, those prepared together, strongly co-clustered by F measure.

As regards this clonotype: Its specificity is not known.

TCR beta libraries were prepared from cDNA with unique molecular identifiers. T cells, about 0.95 to 10 million of them, yielded around 460,000 cDNA molecules. One entry per CDR3 protein results from TCRdb running MiXCR on the PCR reads. This repertoire shows roughly 800,000 distinct CDR3 sequences, approximately 53% found once; its top ten account for approximately 4.4%. The origin of this receptor is a girl aged 10 to 17 with multiple sclerosis. The sequencing input was blood. V usage is TRBV12-3 or TRBV12-4 and J usage is TRBJ2-7; TRBD1 agrees at 11 bases. As DNA, the CDR3 is TGTGCCAGCAGTTTTTGGGACAGGGGGAAATCCTACGAGCAGTACTTC. It encodes CASSFWDRGKSYEQYF.